This T cell receptor beta chain was sequenced for a study of T cell responses to AZD1222 COVID-19 vaccine. The method was immunoSEQ multiplex PCR; TCRdb's version includes in-frame clones alone and lacks a portion of them. The sample holds approximately 79,000 clones; 88% are singletons and the top ten take approximately 11%. The V end lost 5 bases, the J end lost 3 bases, and 20 bases lay between the germline ends. CDR3 length: 16 residues. From germline, CDR1 is SEHNR and CDR2 FQNEAQ (reference sequence). This chain joins TRBV7-9 and TRBJ2-7; D not certain. The source of this sequence is an adult in good health. The sample here was peripheral blood, taken on day 0 of AZD1222 vaccination. CDR3 region: CASSPLGIGEIYEQYF. Written as DNA, the CDR3 is TGTGCCAGCAGCCCCCTGGGCATAGGAGAAATCTACGAGCAGTACTTC. Supplemented by reference TRBV7-9 and TRBJ2-7, the full variable domain reads DTGVSQNPRHKITKRGQNVTFRCDPISEHNRLYWYRQTLGQGPEFLTYFQNEAQLEKSRLLSDRFSAERPKGSFSTLEIQRTEQGDSAMYLCASSPLGIGEIYEQYFGPGTRLTVT.